Below, 3 T cell receptor beta chains from the same sample are listed, as sequenced in a study of shared clonotypes between healthy human individuals (dated by TCRdb to 2018 to 2020). Library prep was done by the immunoSEQ multiplex PCR assay. In TCRdb, the immuneACCESS table is reduced to in-frame sequences with V and J assigned. These tables do not hold every clone; where another copy was compared, an unresolved V gene accounts for under half, and the others remain unexplained. The sample includes over 850,000 clones, with 75% to 80% observed a single time. Of the sample, more than 0.5% is held by the ten largest clones. What was sequenced was memory CD4+ T cells from PBMCs. The sample's cell subset or site label, in plain terms: CD45RA-negative fraction. The receptors here all came from a young man in good health. Some clones in this sample may be carry-over from other donors' samples.

The sample holds a few counts of this clone. V gene TRBV19 combines with J gene TRBJ2-7; possible D gene TRBD1, 6 bases. Germline-derived CDR1 and CDR2 are LNHDA and SQIVND (reference sequence). CDR3 length: 14 amino acids. V dropped 6 bases and J dropped 1 base, with 13 bases sitting between them. The CDR3 loop reads CASRQTGFSYEQYF. The CDR3 DNA follows: TGTGCCAGTAGGCAAACAGGGTTTTCCTACGAGCAGTACTTC.

Concerning this clone itself: It may be a read error: a sequence one base away is much more abundant. This chain uses TRBV27 with TRBJ1-1, with D uncertain. Trimming stripped 6 bases from V and 0 bases from J, with 8 bases between. There are 13 residues in the CDR3. The germline V gene encodes CDR1 MNHEY and CDR2 SMNVEV (reference sequence). In nucleotides, the CDR3 is TGTGCCAGCAGGCAATATATGAACACTGAAGCTTTCTTT. Residues: CASRQYMNTEAFF.

In its sample, this clone was seen a few times. The chain couples TRBV6-5 to TRBJ1-1; D is unclear. Germline V gene data show CDR1 as MNHEY and CDR2 as SVGAGI. The CDR3 spans 14 residues. V lost 7 bases, J lost 1 base, and 13 bases lay in between. In DNA form, the CDR3 reads TGTGCCAGCATTGGGCTGAAGGAGAACACTGAAGCTTTCTTT. Translated, it gives CASIGLKENTEAFF.